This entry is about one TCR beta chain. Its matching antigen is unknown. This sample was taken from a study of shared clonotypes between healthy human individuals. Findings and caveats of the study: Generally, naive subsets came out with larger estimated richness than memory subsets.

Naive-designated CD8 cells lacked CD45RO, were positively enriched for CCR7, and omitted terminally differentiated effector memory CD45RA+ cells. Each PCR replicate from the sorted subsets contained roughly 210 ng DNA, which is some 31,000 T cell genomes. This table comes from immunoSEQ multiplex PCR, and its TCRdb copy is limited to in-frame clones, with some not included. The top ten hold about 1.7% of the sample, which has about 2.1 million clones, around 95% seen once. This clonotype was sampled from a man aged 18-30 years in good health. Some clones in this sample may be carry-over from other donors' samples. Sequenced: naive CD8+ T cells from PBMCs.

This CDR3 is CSVTSGNYEQYF. CDR3 sequence (DNA): TGCAGCGTGACTAGCGGGAACTACGAGCAGTACTTC. V and J are TRBV29-1 and TRBJ2-7, with TRBD2 matching 11 bases. Per the germline V gene, CDR1 is SQVTM and CDR2 is ANQGSEA. The J segment lost 3 bases and the V segment lost 6 bases, leaving 1 base of the junction unmatched. The CDR3 loop spans 12 amino acids.